What follows are 8 T cell receptor beta chains derived from one specimen sequenced in a study of human thymus T cells. Thymic tissue was derived from resections collected during corrective heart surgery. The method was immunoSEQ multiplex PCR; TCRdb's version includes in-frame clones alone and lacks a portion of them. Of about 78,000 clones detected, roughly 96% appear once; the ten largest clones hold approximately 0.03%. Sequenced: thymus tissue. These TCRs come from a boy younger than two with a congenital heart defect but otherwise immunologically healthy.

This chain links TRBV4-1 with TRBJ1-2; D is ambiguous. CDR1 and CDR2 from the germline V gene are MGHRA and YSYEKL. V lost 0 bases to trimming and J lost 2 bases, with 7 bases between them. This CDR3 region has 14 residues. CDR3 sequence (DNA): TGCGCCAGCAGCCAAGATAGGGAGAACTATGGCTACACCTTC. Encoded protein: CASSQDRENYGYTF.

The gene calls are TRBV10-3 and TRBJ2-5; 14 nucleotides align to TRBD2. The CDR3 sequence is 20 residues long. Unmatched junction bases numbered 17, after V lost 2 bases and J lost 6 bases. Germline V gene data show CDR1 as ENHRY and CDR2 as SYGVKD. CDR3 sequence (DNA): TGTGCCATCAGTGAGCCACCCCGGGGACTAGCGGGAGCCCCCGGGCAGACCCAGTACTTC. Amino acids: CAISEPPRGLAGAPGQTQYF.

The CDR3 region is CASSSTPDRGSYEQYF. For the CDR3, the DNA is TGTGCCAGCAGCTCCACCCCGGACAGGGGCTCCTACGAGCAGTACTTC. This chain uses TRBV27 with TRBJ2-7; TRBD1 matches at 9 bases. Germline V gene data show CDR1 as MNHEY and CDR2 as SMNVEV (reference sequence). The CDR3 spans 16 residues. V lost 6 bases, J lost 0 bases, and 9 bases stayed unmatched.

The chain joins TRBV11-2 to TRBJ2-7, with D maybe TRBD2 (6 bases). The V gene's germline CDR1 is SGHAT and CDR2 FQNNGV. Trimming left V 5 bases short and J 6 bases short, with 17 bases between. This CDR3 is built from 14 residues. CDR3 bases: TGTGCCAGCAGCCCCCTGGGGGGTGCCCGCGAGCAGTACTTC. As protein: CASSPLGGAREQYF.

The chain employs TRBV5-8 and TRBJ1-5; maybe TRBD1 (5 bases). The V end was cut by 4 bases, the J end by 4 bases, with 12 bases between. The CDR3 covers 14 residues. Germline lookup yields CDR1 SGHTS and CDR2 YDEGEE. The CDR3 nucleotides are TGTGCCAGCAGCATTGGGACGGTGAATCAGCCCCAGCATTTT. Protein: CASSIGTVNQPQHF.

The chain has TRBV7-2 and TRBJ2-5, with 7 bases matching TRBD2. CDR1 is SGHTA and CDR2 is FQGNSA in the germline V gene. V was clipped by 2 bases and J by 9 bases; unmatched bases: 9. This CDR3 contains 14 residues. The CDR3 spells CASSLTIILAPQYF. CDR3 DNA sequence: TGTGCCAGCAGCTTAACAATAATACTAGCGCCCCAGTACTTC.

This clone was seen only once. The J gene is TRBJ1-1, the V gene TRBV5-6; possible D gene TRBD1, 6 bases. In germline, CDR1 is SGHDT, CDR2 YYEEEE. CDR3 length: 17 amino acids. V was trimmed by 0 bases and J by 4 bases, leaving 19 bases between them. CDR3 in DNA: TGTGCCAGCAGCTTGGCCGCGGGGAGGGGACAAAGCACTGAAGCTTTCTTT. It codes for CASSLAAGRGQSTEAFF.

This rearrangement joins TRBV5-1 to TRBJ2-4; 10 nucleotides line up with TRBD2. CDR3 size: 18 residues. V was clipped by 0 bases and J by 0 bases; unmatched bases: 6. Per the germline V gene, CDR1 is SGHRS and CDR2 is YFSETQ. The CDR3 loop is CASSLEPSGGLAKNIQYF. CDR3 DNA sequence: TGCGCCAGCAGCTTGGAACCTAGCGGGGGACTAGCCAAAAACATTCAGTACTTC.